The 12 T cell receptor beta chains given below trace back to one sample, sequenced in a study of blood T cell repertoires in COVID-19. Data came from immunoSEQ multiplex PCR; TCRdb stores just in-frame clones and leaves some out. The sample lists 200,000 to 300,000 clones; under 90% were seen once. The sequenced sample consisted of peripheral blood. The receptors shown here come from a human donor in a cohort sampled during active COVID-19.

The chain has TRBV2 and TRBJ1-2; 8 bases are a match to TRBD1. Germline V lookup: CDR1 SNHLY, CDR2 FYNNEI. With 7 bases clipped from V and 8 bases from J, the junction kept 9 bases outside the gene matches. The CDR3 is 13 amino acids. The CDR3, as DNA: TGTGCCAGCAAGAGGACAGGGTCCCGCGGCTACACCTTC. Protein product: CASKRTGSRGYTF.

The CDR3 protein is CAISEGTSGSGGTQYF. CDR3 DNA sequence: TGTGCCATCAGTGAAGGGACTAGCGGGAGCGGAGGTACGCAGTATTTT. The chain couples TRBV10-3 to TRBJ2-3; 14 bases fit TRBD2. V lost 3 bases, J lost 8 bases, and 7 bases stayed unmatched. Germline V gives CDR1 ENHRY, CDR2 SYGVKD. This CDR3 region has 16 residues.

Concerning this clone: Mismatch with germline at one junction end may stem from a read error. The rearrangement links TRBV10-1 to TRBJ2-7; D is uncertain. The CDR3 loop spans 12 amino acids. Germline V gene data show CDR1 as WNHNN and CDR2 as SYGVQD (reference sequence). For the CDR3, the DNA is TGCGCCAGCAGTGAGTCGACTCGTATGGTGGGCTTC. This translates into CASSESTRMVGF.

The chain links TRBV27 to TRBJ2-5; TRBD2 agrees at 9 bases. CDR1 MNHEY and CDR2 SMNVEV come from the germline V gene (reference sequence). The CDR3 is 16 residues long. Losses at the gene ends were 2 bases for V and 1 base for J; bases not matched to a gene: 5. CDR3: CASSLTSGRLQETQYF. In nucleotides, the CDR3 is TGTGCCAGCAGTTTAACTAGCGGGCGACTCCAAGAGACCCAGTACTTC.

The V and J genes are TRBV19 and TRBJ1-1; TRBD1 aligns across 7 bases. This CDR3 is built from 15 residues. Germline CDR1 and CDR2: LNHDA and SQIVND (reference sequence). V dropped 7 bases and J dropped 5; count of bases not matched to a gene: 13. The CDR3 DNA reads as TGTGCCAGTACCCCCCACAGGGGAAGTAGGACTGAAGCTTTCTTT. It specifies CASTPHRGSRTEAFF.

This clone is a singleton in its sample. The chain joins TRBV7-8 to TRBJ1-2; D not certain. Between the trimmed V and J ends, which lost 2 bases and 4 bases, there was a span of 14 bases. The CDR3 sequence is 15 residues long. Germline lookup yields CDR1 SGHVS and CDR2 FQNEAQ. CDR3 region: CASSLRPTGGYGYTF. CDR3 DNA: TGTGCCAGCAGCTTACGTCCGACTGGAGGCTATGGCTACACCTTC. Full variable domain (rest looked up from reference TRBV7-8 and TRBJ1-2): GAGVSQSPRYKVAKRGQDVALRCDPISGHVSLFWYQQALGQGPEFLTYFQNEAQLDKSGLPSDRFFAERPEGSVSTLKIQRTQQEDSAVYLCASSLRPTGGYGYTFGSGTRLTVV.

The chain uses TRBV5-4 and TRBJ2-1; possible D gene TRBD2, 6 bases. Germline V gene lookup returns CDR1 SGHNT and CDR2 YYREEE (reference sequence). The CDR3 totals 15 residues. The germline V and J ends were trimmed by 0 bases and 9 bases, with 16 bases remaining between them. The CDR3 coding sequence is TGTGCCAGCAGCTTGGCGGGCGGGATGTGGAGTGAGCAGTTCTTC. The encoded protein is CASSLAGGMWSEQFF.

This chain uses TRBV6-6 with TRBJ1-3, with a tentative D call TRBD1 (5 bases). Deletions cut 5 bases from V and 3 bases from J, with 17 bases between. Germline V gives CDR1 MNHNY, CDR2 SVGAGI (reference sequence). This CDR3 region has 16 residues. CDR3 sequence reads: CASSTFRVEYGNTIYF. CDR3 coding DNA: TGTGCCAGCAGTACATTCAGGGTGGAATATGGAAACACCATATATTTT.

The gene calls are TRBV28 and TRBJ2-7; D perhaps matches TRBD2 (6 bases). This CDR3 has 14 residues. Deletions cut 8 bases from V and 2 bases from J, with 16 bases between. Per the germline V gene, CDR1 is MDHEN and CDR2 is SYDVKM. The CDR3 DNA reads TGTGCCAGCCGTTCCGCTGGAGGGACCTACGAGCAGTACTTC. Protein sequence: CASRSAGGTYEQYF.

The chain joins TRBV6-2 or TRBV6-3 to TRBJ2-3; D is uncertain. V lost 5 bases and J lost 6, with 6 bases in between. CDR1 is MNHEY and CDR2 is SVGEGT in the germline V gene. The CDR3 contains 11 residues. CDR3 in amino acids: CASSQVDTQYF. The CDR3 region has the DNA TGTGCCAGCAGTCAGGTGGATACGCAGTATTTT.

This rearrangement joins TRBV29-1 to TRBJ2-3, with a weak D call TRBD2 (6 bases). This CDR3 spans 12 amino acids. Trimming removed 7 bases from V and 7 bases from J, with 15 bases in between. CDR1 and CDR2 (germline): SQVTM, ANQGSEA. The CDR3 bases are TGCAGCGGATACGGGGGTCTCTATACGCAGTATTTT. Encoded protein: CSGYGGLYTQYF.

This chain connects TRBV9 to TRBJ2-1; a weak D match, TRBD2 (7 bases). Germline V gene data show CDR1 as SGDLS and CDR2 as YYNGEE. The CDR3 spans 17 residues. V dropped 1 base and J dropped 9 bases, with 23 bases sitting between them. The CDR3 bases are TGTGCCAGCAGCGTAACTTGGGGGGGCCCGGAGTGGAGTGAGCAGTTCTTC. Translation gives CASSVTWGGPEWSEQFF.